One and the same sample provided the 20 T cell receptor beta chains below, sequenced in a study of T cell responses to AZD1222 COVID-19 vaccine. Method: immunoSEQ multiplex PCR; TCRdb's copy keeps in-frame clones and lacks some. The sample includes approximately 70,000 clones, 86% seen only once; the top ten take about 2.4%. The sample was peripheral blood, taken on day 0 of AZD1222 vaccination. The source is an adult in good health.

The V gene is TRBV15, the J gene TRBJ2-2, with TRBD1 identical over 7 bases. Germline CDR1 reads LNHNV; CDR2 reads YYDKDF (reference sequence). This CDR3 contains 16 residues. The trim removed 5 bases at V and 7 bases at J, leaving 13 bases unmatched. Here the CDR3 DNA reads TGTGCCACCAGCCGAACGACAGGGCACGCCGACGGGGAGCTGTTTTTT. It translates to CATSRTTGHADGELFF.

The table lists this clone with a few counts. This chain connects TRBV19 to TRBJ2-1; 7 nucleotides line up with TRBD1. Germline CDR1 and CDR2: LNHDA and SQIVND (reference sequence). V lost 4 bases, J lost 0 bases, and 15 bases stayed unmatched. The CDR3 extends over 19 amino acids. CDR3 region: CASSKRDRQARSSYNEQFF. The CDR3 region has the DNA TGTGCCAGTAGTAAACGGGACAGACAGGCCCGAAGCTCCTACAATGAGCAGTTCTTC.

The chain employs TRBV2 and TRBJ2-7, with D perhaps given as TRBD1 or TRBD2 (6 bases each). Per germline, CDR1 SNHLY and CDR2 FYNNEI. This CDR3 contains 15 residues. The V end lost 6 bases, the J end lost 3 bases, and 18 bases lay between the germline ends. The DNA of the CDR3 is TGTGCCAGCAGGACAGGAGGGCAGGGGAACTACGAGCAGTACTTC. It specifies CASRTGGQGNYEQYF.

The J gene is TRBJ1-2, the V gene TRBV28; D possibly corresponds to TRBD1 (5 bases). CDR3 length: 15 residues. Germline V gene data show CDR1 as MDHEN and CDR2 as SYDVKM. The germline V and J ends were trimmed by 6 bases and 0 bases, with 14 bases remaining between them. The CDR3 reads CASRGQGTPNYGYTF. CDR3 DNA: TGTGCCAGCAGGGGGCAGGGAACCCCTAACTATGGCTACACCTTC.

V is TRBV7-2 and J is TRBJ1-1; D call uncertain. This CDR3 has 13 residues. The germline gives CDR1 SGHTA, CDR2 FQGNSA. V was pared by 5 bases and J by 1 base, with 8 bases between. The CDR3 region is CASSPASNTEAFF. Here the CDR3 DNA reads TGTGCCAGCAGCCCGGCCTCGAACACTGAAGCTTTCTTT.

The chain employs TRBV7-2 and TRBJ2-3; D is unclear. The V gene's germline CDR1 is SGHTA and CDR2 FQGNSA. V gave up 5 bases and J gave up 3 bases, with 12 bases separating them. The CDR3 covers 14 residues. CDR3 in DNA: TGTGCCAGCAGCCCCGAATACACTACAGATACGCAGTATTTT. Protein sequence: CASSPEYTTDTQYF.

The V call is TRBV5-4, the J call TRBJ2-1; D is unresolved. Germline values: CDR1 SGHNT, CDR2 YYREEE (reference sequence). The CDR3 covers 14 residues. Trimming left V 1 base short and J 6 bases short, with 11 bases between. The DNA of the CDR3 is TGTGCCAGCAGCTTGAACCAGCTATTCAATGAGCAGTTCTTC. Protein sequence: CASSLNQLFNEQFF.

The V call is TRBV19, the J call TRBJ2-1; 10 nucleotides agree with TRBD1. V gave up 8 bases and J gave up 3 bases; unmatched junction bases: 4. The CDR3 has 14 residues. Per germline, CDR1 LNHDA and CDR2 SQIVND (reference sequence). The CDR3 loop is CASGQGENYNEQFF. The CDR3 bases are TGTGCCAGTGGACAGGGGGAGAACTACAATGAGCAGTTCTTC.

The chain links TRBV4-2 to TRBJ2-7; D unresolved. V lost 0 bases, J lost 4 bases, and 7 bases lay in between. Germline V gives CDR1 LGHNA, CDR2 YNFKEQ. The CDR3 length is 13 residues. The CDR3 coding sequence is TGTGCCAGCAGCCAAGAAGGAGCGTACGAGCAGTACTTC. Its protein is CASSQEGAYEQYF.

The chain combines TRBV29-1 with TRBJ2-7, with 7 bases identical to TRBD1. V gave up 3 bases and J gave up 2 bases; unmatched junction bases: 7. The CDR3 is 14 amino acids. CDR1 is SQVTM, CDR2 ANQGSEA, per germline. CDR3: CSVDAPGQPYEQYF. CDR3 DNA: TGCAGCGTTGATGCCCCGGGACAGCCCTACGAGCAGTACTTC.

In its sample, this clone was seen once. V and J are TRBV7-2 and TRBJ1-2, with D possibly being TRBD1 (5 bases). V was pared by 5 bases and J by 7 bases, with 20 bases between. The CDR3 extends over 15 amino acids. CDR1 and CDR2 from the germline V gene are SGHTA and FQGNSA. The DNA for the CDR3 is TGTGCCAGCAGCCCCCACGGAGGGGTGGAGGGTGGCTACACCTTC. It is translated as CASSPHGGVEGGYTF.

The rearrangement uses TRBV6-5 and TRBJ2-3, with 8 nucleotides matching TRBD1. The CDR3 is 14 amino acids. CDR1 and CDR2 from the germline V gene are MNHEY and SVGAGI. After removal of 10 bases from V and 4 bases from J, the junction contained 10 bases not matched to a gene. The CDR3 reads CATRLGQEADTQYF. The DNA for the CDR3 is TGTGCCACTAGACTGGGACAGGAGGCAGATACGCAGTATTTT.

Only a few counts were recorded for this clone. The chain couples TRBV15 to TRBJ2-1; D is possibly TRBD2 (5 bases). The germline V gene encodes CDR1 LNHNV and CDR2 YYDKDF (reference sequence). This CDR3 region has 14 residues. V was cut by 0 bases and J by 5 bases, with 8 bases left in between. This chain's CDR3 is CATSRDRLNNEQFF. The CDR3 region has the DNA TGTGCCACCAGCAGAGATCGACTAAACAATGAGCAGTTCTTC.

V and J are TRBV15 and TRBJ1-4; D gene ambiguous. V was clipped by 3 bases and J by 7 bases, with 15 bases between them. This CDR3 comprises 15 residues. Germline CDR1 is LNHNV and CDR2 is YYDKDF (reference sequence). This CDR3 is CATSRVGFGGEKLFF. CDR3 coding DNA: TGTGCCACCAGCAGGGTGGGATTCGGAGGTGAAAAACTGTTTTTT.

The CDR3 DNA is TGTGCCATCAGTGGGGAAGGGGGAGACACCGGGGAGCTGTTTTTT. Its translation is CAISGEGGDTGELFF. V is TRBV10-3 and J is TRBJ2-2; weak D call: TRBD1 (6 bases). This CDR3 comprises 15 residues. The V end lost 4 bases, the J end lost 3 bases, and 12 bases lay between the germline ends. The germline V gene encodes CDR1 ENHRY and CDR2 SYGVKD.

This clone was seen once. The chain joins TRBV6-1 to TRBJ1-4, with a possible D match to TRBD1 (5 bases). Germline V gene lookup returns CDR1 MNHNS and CDR2 SASEGT. V lost 0 bases and J 7 bases, leaving 12 bases between the germline ends. The CDR3 runs 15 residues. CDR3 loop: CASSEADGQGEKLFF. The CDR3 DNA reads as TGTGCCAGCAGTGAAGCTGACGGGCAGGGTGAAAAACTGTTTTTT.

The rearrangement uses TRBV3-1 (or the pseudogene TRBV3-2) and TRBJ2-5; possibly TRBD1 for D (6 bases). The CDR3 length is 13 residues. V was trimmed by 4 bases and J by 5 bases, leaving 11 bases between them. Germline CDR1 and CDR2: LGHDT and YNNKEL (reference sequence). CDR3 region: CASSLGQRETQYF. Written as DNA, the CDR3 is TGTGCCAGCAGCCTCGGACAGCGGGAGACCCAGTACTTC.

The rearrangement joins TRBV30 to TRBJ1-2, with no clear D. The length of the CDR3 is 14 residues. Germline CDR1 GTSNPN, CDR2 SVGIG (reference sequence). The V end lost 1 base, the J end lost 4 bases, and 13 bases lay between the germline ends. Here the CDR3 reads CAWSASTLTYGYTF. Written as DNA, the CDR3 is TGTGCCTGGAGTGCCTCCACTCTAACCTATGGCTACACCTTC. The whole variable domain, filled in from reference TRBV30 and TRBJ1-2, reads SQTIHQWPATLVQPVGSPLSLECTVEGTSNPNLYWYRQAAGRGLQLLFYSVGIGQISSEVPQNLSASRPQDRQFILSSKKLLLSDSGFYLCAWSASTLTYGYTFGSGTRLTVV.

This chain uses TRBV5-1 with TRBJ1-2; 9 bases are shared with TRBD1. Germline lookup yields CDR1 SGHRS and CDR2 YFSETQ. The length of the CDR3 is 15 residues. Trimming took 0 bases from V and 4 from J; bases not matched to a gene: 4. The CDR3 is CASSLEGTGIYGYTF. The CDR3, as DNA: TGCGCCAGCAGCTTGGAGGGGACAGGGATCTATGGCTACACCTTC.

V and J are TRBV30 and TRBJ1-4; the D gene is possibly TRBD1 (5 bases). Trimming removed 3 bases at V and 3 bases at J, with 8 bases between. Per germline, CDR1 GTSNPN and CDR2 SVGIG (reference sequence). The CDR3 is 13 residues long. The CDR3 sequence: CAWSRQSNEKLFF. CDR3 nucleotides: TGTGCCTGGAGCCGACAGTCTAATGAAAAACTGTTTTTT.